This entry features one TCR beta chain sequence. The source of the sample is a study of T cell changes during pregnancy in multiple sclerosis. Repertoires were generated with immunoSEQ multiplex PCR, while TCRdb's copy carries only in-frame clones and drops some. The sample carries 70,000 or so clones, around 91% recorded once. This receptor was identified in a female donor in good health, enrolled as a control in a pregnancy study. The specimen comprised peripheral blood, sampled in the third trimester of pregnancy.

The CDR3 DNA sequence: TGTGCCAGCAGCTTACAGGGACTAGCCAAAAACATTCAGTACTTC. Protein: CASSLQGLAKNIQYF. The V call is TRBV7-7, the J call TRBJ2-4; possibly TRBD2 for D (6 bases). V gave up 2 bases and J gave up 0 bases, with 8 bases separating them. The CDR3 sequence is 15 residues long. The germline CDR1 and CDR2 sequences are SSHAT and FNYEAQ (reference sequence).